The rows below give T cell receptor beta chains drawn from one sample of a study of low-dose radiotherapy and immunotherapy resistance in tumors. TCRdb re-called the reads with MiXCR, one entry per CDR3 protein. The table has roughly 54,000 distinct CDR3 sequences, roughly 24% seen once. Source: PBMCs, taken before treatment. Receptor source: a male donor with prostate cancer. CDR3s include the opening cysteine and the closing phenylalanine or tryptophan. D genes are given only for firm matches. The listing skips clone size in some rows; elsewhere it reads once, few, many or a size class.

D,size,V,J,CDR3,DNA
.,many,TRBV7-9,TRBJ2-1,CASSPQVVRQWHNEQFF,TGTGCCAGCAGCCCCCAGGTGGTCAGGCAGTGGCACAATGAGCAGTTCTTC
TRBD2,few,TRBV2,TRBJ2-5,CASRKLAGGSETQYF,TGTGCCAGCAGGAAACTAGCGGGAGGGTCAGAGACCCAGTACTTC
TRBD1,many,TRBV15,TRBJ2-4,CATSRSQGDRELKNIQYF,TGTGCCACCAGCAGATCTCAAGGGGACAGGGAACTCAAAAACATTCAGTACTTC
TRBD1,many,TRBV20-1,TRBJ2-7,CSARDGTVTYEQYF,TGCAGTGCTAGAGATGGGACAGTAACCTACGAGCAGTACTTC
TRBD1,.,TRBV6-2/TRBV6-3,TRBJ1-5,CASSDRTGLQPQHF,TGTGCCAGCAGTGATAGGACAGGTCTCCAGCCCCAGCATTTT
.,many,TRBV20-1,TRBJ2-7,CSARIGGGGREQYF,TGCAGTGCTAGGATAGGGGGGGGCGGACGCGAGCAGTACTTC
.,many,TRBV27,TRBJ1-2,CASSLLGRQSNYGYTF,TGTGCCAGCAGTTTATTGGGGCGCCAGAGTAACTATGGCTACACCTTC
.,many,TRBV5-1,TRBJ2-1,CASSLASLGIGNEQFF,TGCGCCAGCAGCTTGGCCTCCCTAGGGATTGGCAATGAGCAGTTCTTC
.,many,TRBV5-1,TRBJ2-3,CASSFSRGWDTQYF,TGCGCCAGCAGCTTTAGTAGGGGATGGGATACGCAGTATTTT
TRBD1,many,TRBV28,TRBJ1-2,CASSLLGQGNGYTF,TGTGCCAGCAGTTTGCTCGGACAGGGGAATGGCTACACCTTC
.,many,TRBV6-2/TRBV6-3,TRBJ1-1,CASRDSAEAFF,TGTGCCAGCAGAGACAGTGCTGAAGCTTTCTTT
.,many,TRBV4-1,TRBJ2-5,CASSQPRTGPQETQYF,TGCGCCAGCAGCCAGCCTAGAACGGGACCCCAAGAGACCCAGTACTTC
.,many,TRBV4-1,TRBJ1-1,CASSQGNSMNTEAFF,TGCGCCAGCAGCCAAGGAAACAGCATGAACACTGAAGCTTTCTTT
TRBD2,few,TRBV20-1,TRBJ2-5,CRVAGEETQYF,TGCAGGGTAGCGGGAGAAGAGACCCAGTACTTC
TRBD2,many,TRBV19,TRBJ2-2,CASSIMTSRRNGELFF,TGTGCCAGTAGTATCATGACTAGCCGACGGAACGGGGAGCTGTTTTTT
TRBD2,many,TRBV6-2/TRBV6-3,TRBJ2-7,CASLTAGAYEQYF,TGTGCCAGCCTTACAGCGGGAGCGTACGAGCAGTACTTC